The clone carrying this TCR beta chain was observed a few times. Its antigen is unknown. The data were obtained in a study of siplizumab effects on memory and regulatory T cells. Per sample, the assay covered approximately 91,000 TCR templates. Libraries were prepared by immunoSEQ multiplex PCR; TCRdb keeps only in-frame clonotypes and omits some of them. The sample carries over 85,000 clones, roughly 92% recorded once. Germline V gene sequence: CDR1 MNHEY, CDR2 SMNVEV (reference sequence). V gave up 9 bases and J gave up 6 bases; unmatched junction bases: 6. This CDR3 has 12 residues. Study observations and caveats: Among mappable alloreactive CD4+ clones, the Treg-derived fraction averaged around 69% with siplizumab versus around 30% in controls. Confirmation was lacking for the suppressive function of proliferating Tregs derived from siplizumab cultures. Sequences below about 10^-5 frequency were poorly captured, and few alloreactive clones mapped to unstimulated subsets.

The chain combines TRBV27 with TRBJ1-1; 8 bases are shared with TRBD1. Sequenced: CD4+ T cells sorted from blood. This TCR came from a human donor in good health. CDR3 protein: CASWTGRAEAFF. CDR3 nucleotides: TGTGCCAGTTGGACAGGGAGGGCTGAAGCTTTCTTT.